Each of the 13 T cell receptor beta chains below was sequenced from the same sample in a study of T cell changes during pregnancy in multiple sclerosis. Repertoires were generated with immunoSEQ multiplex PCR, while TCRdb's copy carries only in-frame clones and drops some. The repertoire holds fewer than 95,000 clones, with about 94% as singletons. Sequences were derived from peripheral blood, sampled in the third trimester of pregnancy. The receptor source for this set is a female donor with multiple sclerosis, enrolled in a pregnancy study.

The V and J genes are TRBV28 and TRBJ2-3; D unresolved. Germline CDR1 reads MDHEN; CDR2 reads SYDVKM. The CDR3 consists of 16 residues. With 5 bases removed from V and 3 bases from J, the gap between germline ends came to 18 bases. The CDR3 loop reads CASSQSGLVVTDTQYF. CDR3 in DNA: TGTGCCAGCAGTCAATCGGGTCTAGTTGTAACAGATACGCAGTATTTT.

The rearrangement uses TRBV2 and TRBJ2-7; D is unresolved. Per the germline V gene, CDR1 is SNHLY and CDR2 is FYNNEI. This CDR3 is built from 10 residues. Trimming cost V 11 bases and J 3 bases, with 8 bases left between them. For the CDR3, the DNA is TGTGCCGACATGAGCTACGAGCAGTACTTC. It is translated as CADMSYEQYF. The full variable domain, rest sourced from reference TRBV2 and TRBJ2-7, is EPEVTQTPSHQVTQMGQEVILRCVPISNHLYFYWYRQILGQKVEFLVSFYNNEISEKSEIFDDQFSVERPDGSNFTLKIRSTKLEDSAMYFCADMSYEQYFGPGTRLTVT.

This sequence joins TRBV18 and TRBJ2-7; a weak D match, TRBD1 (5 bases). The CDR3 is made up of 14 amino acids. V gave up 3 bases and J gave up 4 bases, with 13 bases separating them. The germline V gene has CDR1 KGHSH and CDR2 LQKENI. The CDR3 loop is CASSPPDRSYEQYF. The CDR3, as DNA: TGTGCCAGCTCACCCCCCGACAGATCTTACGAGCAGTACTTC.

In nucleotides, the CDR3 is TGCGCCAGCAGCGACCTGGGACTAGCGGCCTCCTACGAGCAGTACTTC. As protein: CASSDLGLAASYEQYF. V is TRBV5-1 and J is TRBJ2-7, with 11 bases matching TRBD2. V dropped 4 bases and J dropped 0; count of bases not matched to a gene: 6. Germline loops: CDR1 SGHRS, CDR2 YFSETQ. The CDR3 contains 16 residues.

This clone was recorded only once. This rearrangement joins TRBV28 to TRBJ2-1, with D possibly TRBD2 on 7 matching bases. The CDR3 covers 15 residues. CDR1 and CDR2 from the germline V gene are MDHEN and SYDVKM. V was clipped by 7 bases and J by 8 bases, with 21 bases between them. The CDR3 sequence: CASKGGGSKIDEQFF. DNA for the CDR3: TGTGCCAGCAAAGGGGGGGGATCTAAAATCGATGAGCAGTTCTTC. The full variable domain, its missing parts supplied by reference TRBV28 and TRBJ2-1, is DVKVTQSSRYLVKRTGEKVFLECVQDMDHENMFWYRQDPGLGLRLIYFSYDVKMKEKGDIPEGYSVSREKKERFSLILESASTNQTSMYLCASKGGGSKIDEQFFGPGTRLTVL.

The chain is built from TRBV6-5 and TRBJ2-7; perhaps TRBD2 as D (7 bases). CDR1 and CDR2 from the germline V gene are MNHEY and SVGAGI. This CDR3 has 16 amino acids. Trimming pared 2 bases from V and 5 bases from J, leaving 19 bases between. The CDR3 nucleotides read TGTGCCAGCAGTTACGCATGGGGGCGGGAGAGGCACGAGCAGTACTTC. Translated, it gives CASSYAWGRERHEQYF.

The chain uses TRBV7-2 and TRBJ2-1; 7 nucleotides agree with TRBD1. The ends lost 3 bases at V and 0 bases at J; junction bases unmatched: 8. CDR1 and CDR2 (germline): SGHTA, FQGNSA. This CDR3 spans 17 amino acids. Written as DNA, the CDR3 is TGTGCCAGCAGCTTTACTATGGGACAGAGCTCCTACAATGAGCAGTTCTTC. Protein product: CASSFTMGQSSYNEQFF.

The chain combines TRBV28 with TRBJ1-3; the match to TRBD1 covers 7 bases. Germline CDR1 is MDHEN and CDR2 is SYDVKM. This CDR3 region has 14 residues. With 6 bases clipped from V and 4 bases from J, the junction kept 6 bases outside the gene matches. The CDR3: CASRATGLGNTIYF. The CDR3 DNA follows: TGTGCCAGCAGGGCGACAGGGTTGGGAAACACCATATATTTT.

The J gene is TRBJ2-3, the V gene TRBV19; 7 positions agree with TRBD2. The CDR3 is made up of 13 amino acids. The germline CDR1 and CDR2 sequences are LNHDA and SQIVND (reference sequence). V shed 6 bases and J 6 bases; nucleotides not matched to a gene: 6. The CDR3 sequence: CASRPSGTDTQYF. DNA for the CDR3: TGTGCCAGTAGGCCTAGCGGAACGGATACGCAGTATTTT. The full variable domain, with the rest looked up from reference TRBV19 and TRBJ2-3, is DGGITQSPKYLFRKEGQNVTLSCEQNLNHDAMYWYRQDPGQGLRLIYYSQIVNDFQKGDIAEGYSVSREKKESFPLTVTSAQKNPTAFYLCASRPSGTDTQYFGPGTRLTVL.

This clone was recorded a few times. This sequence joins TRBV19 and TRBJ2-1, with 7 bases lining up with TRBD1. Looked up from germline, CDR1 is LNHDA and CDR2 is SQIVND (reference sequence). Trimming cost V 3 bases and J 6 bases; bases outside gene matches: 8. The CDR3 is 15 residues long. CDR3 DNA: TGTGCCAGTAGTATTACGGCAGGGGGTCCCAATGAGCAGTTCTTC. It translates to CASSITAGGPNEQFF.

The chain employs TRBV7-2 and TRBJ2-7; D possibly corresponds to TRBD2 (5 bases). Trimming stripped 1 base from V and 3 bases from J, with 13 bases between. CDR3 size: 15 residues. Looked up from germline, CDR1 is SGHTA and CDR2 is FQGNSA. CDR3 sequence: CASSLGALENYEQYF. The DNA of the CDR3 is TGTGCCAGCAGCTTAGGTGCACTAGAAAACTACGAGCAGTACTTC.

This sequence joins TRBV14 and TRBJ2-1; 9 nucleotides line up with TRBD2. Germline CDR1 reads SGHDN; CDR2 reads FVKESK. V lost 4 bases to trimming and J lost 5 bases; unmatched junction nucleotides: 12. The CDR3 has 17 residues. DNA for the CDR3: TGTGCCAGCAGCCGTCAAGCGAGCGGGAGGCTTCACAATGAGCAGTTCTTC. This sequence encodes CASSRQASGRLHNEQFF.

The CDR3 protein is CASSSSGRSIGELFF. In nucleotides, the CDR3 is TGCGCCAGCAGCTCTAGCGGGAGGTCGATCGGGGAGCTGTTTTTT. This chain uses TRBV5-1 with TRBJ2-2, with TRBD2 identical over 11 bases. V trimming: 3 bases; J trimming: 7 bases; junction bases outside the gene matches: 5. This CDR3 region has 15 residues. Germline CDR1 reads SGHRS; CDR2 reads YFSETQ.